This TCR beta chain derives from a study of blood T cells in healthy people across ages. This CDR3 region has 14 residues. With 6 bases removed from V and 0 bases from J, the gap between germline ends came to 11 bases. Germline-derived CDR1 and CDR2 are MNHEY and SVGAGI. The people who gave samples were healthy Caucasians from Russia, aged about 6 to 100. Approximately 9.4 milliliters was the volume of peripheral blood drawn from each donor. Details on this clonotype: Its antigen is not identified.

General study findings and limits: Versus aged donors, long-lived donors had higher diversity and more naive CD4+ cells. The lack of PBMC sorting stopped any conclusive naive versus antigen-experienced comparison.

Alongside a J-beta primer mix, a sample-barcoded 5' primer served in a second PCR lasting roughly 7 to 11 cycles. TCRdb analysed the 5' RACE reads with MiXCR anew, one entry per CDR3 protein. This sample yields about 1.6 million distinct CDR3 sequences, of which roughly 32% are seen a single time; 10% to 12% belongs to the top ten. V usage is TRBV6-5 and J usage is TRBJ1-2, with a possible D match to TRBD1 (5 bases). Input material: blood. The TCR was taken from a woman aged 25-40 years in good health. In DNA, the CDR3 is TGTGCCAGCAGCGACAGTTACTCTAACTATGGCTACACCTTC. Translation: CASSDSYSNYGYTF.